The present entry profiles one T cell receptor beta chain with its context. Antigen specificity is unknown. Measured with immunoSEQ multiplex PCR; TCRdb has only the in-frame clones, and not every one. The repertoire holds 13,000 to 15,000 clones, with 70% to 90% as singletons. This sample was taken from a study of PD-1 blockade in classical Hodgkin lymphoma. The wider study: Nivolumab 3 mg/kg was given intravenously every 2 weeks. Study observations and caveats: Newly diagnosed patients reportedly had lower baseline TCR diversity than healthy donors. Lower baseline TCR diversity marked trial partial responders and progressors.

With 7 bases removed from V and 2 bases from J, the gap between germline ends came to 15 bases. The CDR3 spans 14 residues. The germline CDR1 and CDR2 sequences are SNHLY and FYNNEI. Time point here: cycle 4 day 1 (C4D1), after five to seven weeks of nivolumab. Every one of the patients relapsed after autologous stem cell transplantation (brentuximab vedotin exposure was variable). When best responses were assessed, they were complete response, partial response or progressive disease. The TCR was taken from a human donor with classical Hodgkin lymphoma. The V gene is TRBV2, the J gene TRBJ2-7; D perhaps matches TRBD2 (6 bases). This specimen consisted of peripheral blood mononuclear cells (PBMCs), obtained before the fourth cycle of nivolumab. The CDR3 protein is CASTSGTPPYEQYF. CDR3 sequence (DNA): TGTGCCAGCACTTCCGGGACTCCACCCTACGAGCAGTACTTC.